These 27 T cell receptor beta chains were sequenced from one sample in a study of blood T cell repertoires in COVID-19. Here immunoSEQ multiplex PCR was the method, and the copy in TCRdb shows in-frame clones only, minus some. Found here are over 150,000 clones, 70% to 85% of them singletons; the top ten hold around an eighth. Sequencing was performed on peripheral blood. The receptors derive from a woman aged 50 to 65 with acute or convalescent COVID-19.

This clone was seen only once. This chain's CDR3 is CASSQFRGKGNTEAFF. CDR3 DNA sequence: TGTGCCAGCAGCCAATTCAGGGGTAAGGGGAACACTGAAGCTTTCTTT. V gene TRBV14 combines with J gene TRBJ1-1, with a possible D match to TRBD1 (6 bases). The ends were cut back, 2 bases at V and 1 base at J, with 14 bases in the middle. Germline assignment: CDR1 SGHDN and CDR2 FVKESK. This CDR3 region has 16 residues.

The chain is built from TRBV18 and TRBJ1-6; no definite D call. V was trimmed by 3 bases and J by 8 bases, leaving 11 bases between them. Per germline, CDR1 KGHSH and CDR2 LQKENI. This CDR3 contains 14 residues. The CDR3 bases are TGTGCCAGCTCACCGTCCGGAGATGATTCACCCCTCCACTTT. Its protein is CASSPSGDDSPLHF.

This clone was detected only once. The chain recombines TRBV3-1 (or the pseudogene TRBV3-2) with TRBJ2-1; maybe TRBD2 (6 bases). Germline V lookup: CDR1 LGHDT, CDR2 YNNKEL (reference sequence). Trimming took 4 bases from V and 9 from J, leaving 19 bases between them. The CDR3 extends over 15 amino acids. DNA of the CDR3: TGTGCCAGCAGCCCTCCCACGCGGCTAGCGAGTGAGCAGTTCTTC. Translating it yields CASSPPTRLASEQFF.

The gene calls are TRBV9 and TRBJ2-7; weak D call: TRBD1 (7 bases). The CDR3 consists of 14 residues. Germline CDR1 is SGDLS and CDR2 is YYNGEE. The germline V and J ends were trimmed by 0 bases and 3 bases, with 10 bases remaining between them. As DNA, the CDR3 is TGTGCCAGCAGCGTAGGACAGGGACTCTACGAGCAGTACTTC. The encoded protein is CASSVGQGLYEQYF.

The chain is built from TRBV28 and TRBJ2-7; 7 bases agree with TRBD1. CDR3 length: 13 residues. The trim removed 3 bases at V and 6 bases at J, leaving 5 bases unmatched. Germline V CDR1 and CDR2: MDHEN, SYDVKM. The CDR3 sequence is CASSFPSGGEQYF. In DNA form, the CDR3 reads TGTGCCAGCAGTTTCCCCTCAGGGGGCGAGCAGTACTTC. Together with reference TRBV28 and TRBJ2-7, the CDR3 gives the full variable domain: DVKVTQSSRYLVKRTGEKVFLECVQDMDHENMFWYRQDPGLGLRLIYFSYDVKMKEKGDIPEGYSVSREKKERFSLILESASTNQTSMYLCASSFPSGGEQYFGPGTRLTVT.

This clone was observed a few times. V usage is TRBV27 and J usage is TRBJ2-7, with 8 bases aligning to TRBD1. Per the germline V gene, CDR1 is MNHEY and CDR2 is SMNVEV (reference sequence). The CDR3 loop spans 15 amino acids. The trim removed 0 bases at V and 9 bases at J, leaving 10 bases unmatched. CDR3 nucleotide sequence: TGTGCCAGCAGTTTATCGTACGACAGGGGCGTATGGCAGTACTTC. Amino acid sequence: CASSLSYDRGVWQYF.

The genes are TRBV9 and TRBJ1-3, with D tentatively TRBD1 (6 bases). Trimming removed 4 bases at V and 0 bases at J, with 14 bases between. CDR1 and CDR2 (germline): SGDLS, YYNGEE. The CDR3 is 16 residues long. The CDR3 DNA sequence: TGTGCCAGCAGCTCCGACAGGCTGCTCTCTGGAAACACCATATATTTT. Encoded protein: CASSSDRLLSGNTIYF.

This clone was observed a handful of times. The chain recombines TRBV28 with TRBJ2-7; 13 bases map to TRBD2. Germline lookup yields CDR1 MDHEN and CDR2 SYDVKM. J gave up 1 base and V 4 bases, and 10 bases lay outside the gene matches. The CDR3 length is 18 residues. Here the CDR3 reads CASSSVWRTSGRSYEQYF. The CDR3 DNA is TGTGCCAGCAGTTCTGTTTGGCGGACTAGCGGGAGATCCTACGAGCAGTACTTC.

The rearrangement uses TRBV7-2 and TRBJ2-7; 8 nucleotides line up with TRBD2. From germline, CDR1 is SGHTA and CDR2 FQGNSA. The length of the CDR3 is 15 residues. V lost 3 bases to trimming and J lost 5 bases; unmatched junction nucleotides: 9. CDR3 sequence reads: CASSFGRGASHEQYF. The DNA of the CDR3 is TGTGCCAGCAGCTTCGGGCGGGGGGCAAGCCACGAGCAGTACTTC.

The V and J genes are TRBV6-5 and TRBJ2-1, with 10 bases identical to TRBD2. Germline CDR1 reads MNHEY; CDR2 reads SVGAGI. The CDR3 runs to 16 residues. Trimming removed 2 bases from V and 5 bases from J; junction bases left unmatched: 6. CDR3 amino acids: CASSYVGLARNNEQFF. DNA of the CDR3: TGTGCCAGCAGTTACGTGGGACTAGCGAGGAACAATGAGCAGTTCTTC.

The V gene is TRBV20-1, the J gene TRBJ2-1; TRBD2 might be the D (6 bases). Germline CDR1 is DFQATT and CDR2 is SNEGSKA (reference sequence). The V end was cut by 3 bases, the J end by 5 bases, with 20 bases between. The CDR3 length is 16 residues. The CDR3 is CSASGRRGWNNNEQFF. The CDR3 nucleotides are TGCAGTGCTAGTGGGCGGAGGGGTTGGAACAACAATGAGCAGTTCTTC.

The V and J genes are TRBV2 and TRBJ2-6; 9 bases fit TRBD1. The ends lost 3 bases at V and 2 bases at J; junction bases unmatched: 8. CDR1 and CDR2 (germline): SNHLY, FYNNEI. This CDR3 is built from 18 residues. CDR3 residues: CASSDGQGYRAGANVLTF. The CDR3, as DNA: TGTGCCAGCAGTGATGGACAGGGGTATCGCGCTGGGGCCAACGTCCTGACTTTC. Based on the CDR3 plus reference TRBV2 and TRBJ2-6, the full variable domain is EPEVTQTPSHQVTQMGQEVILRCVPISNHLYFYWYRQILGQKVEFLVSFYNNEISEKSEIFDDQFSVERPDGSNFTLKIRSTKLEDSAMYFCASSDGQGYRAGANVLTFGAGSRLTVL.

J is TRBJ2-1 and V is TRBV14; D might be TRBD2 (6 bases). CDR1 is SGHDN and CDR2 is FVKESK in the germline V gene. V was clipped by 2 bases and J by 0 bases, with 17 bases between them. CDR3 size: 18 residues. CDR3 amino acids: CASSQSRGRLSSYNEQFF. For the CDR3, the DNA is TGTGCCAGCAGCCAATCTCGGGGGAGGCTGAGCTCCTACAATGAGCAGTTCTTC. The full variable domain, its missing parts supplied by reference TRBV14 and TRBJ2-1, is EAGVTQFPSHSVIEKGQTVTLRCDPISGHDNLYWYRRVMGKEIKFLLHFVKESKQDESGMPNNRFLAERTGGTYSTLKVQPAELEDSGVYFCASSQSRGRLSSYNEQFFGPGTRLTVL.

This chain links TRBV28 with TRBJ2-7; 8 bases match TRBD1. This CDR3 has 14 residues. J gave up 6 bases and V 6 bases, and 10 bases lay outside the gene matches. In germline, CDR1 is MDHEN, CDR2 SYDVKM. CDR3 sequence (DNA): TGTGCCAGCAGCTCCGGGACAGGCCATTTCGAGCAGTACTTC. Translated, it gives CASSSGTGHFEQYF.

This clone appeared once. The chain links TRBV5-5 to TRBJ2-3; D is perhaps TRBD1 (6 bases). The CDR3 spans 15 residues. Trimming took off 0 bases at V and 2 bases at J, with 10 bases between the two ends. Germline values: CDR1 SGHKS, CDR2 YYEKEE (reference sequence). For the CDR3, the DNA is TGTGCCAGCAGCTTGGACGGGACAACCACAGATACGCAGTATTTT. It is translated as CASSLDGTTTDTQYF.

The rearrangement uses TRBV29-1 and TRBJ1-1, with D maybe TRBD1 (5 bases). Germline CDR1 SQVTM, CDR2 ANQGSEA. V dropped 6 bases and J dropped 4 bases, with 12 bases sitting between them. This CDR3 contains 12 residues. The chain's CDR3 is CSVAGVGTEAFF. The CDR3 DNA reads TGCAGCGTGGCGGGGGTGGGCACTGAAGCTTTCTTT.

The V and J genes are TRBV25-1 and TRBJ2-1; 11 nucleotides align to TRBD2. Germline CDR1 reads MGHDK; CDR2 reads SYGVNS. With 5 bases clipped from V and 3 bases from J, the junction kept 6 bases outside the gene matches. This CDR3 contains 16 residues. For the CDR3, the DNA is TGTGCCAGCAGTCTCCTCCTAGCGGGAGGCTACAATGAGCAGTTCTTC. Protein product: CASSLLLAGGYNEQFF.

The rearrangement links TRBV2 to TRBJ1-4; possible D gene TRBD1, 5 bases. V gave up 6 bases and J gave up 0 bases, with 11 bases separating them. The germline CDR1 and CDR2 sequences are SNHLY and FYNNEI. The CDR3 is 15 amino acids. Written as DNA, the CDR3 is TGTGCCAGCAGCCAGGGAGGGGCAACTAATGAAAAACTGTTTTTT. Residues: CASSQGGATNEKLFF.

J is TRBJ2-3 and V is TRBV4-1; 8 bases line up with TRBD2. There are 15 residues in the CDR3. Germline CDR1 reads MGHRA; CDR2 reads YSYEKL. V was pared by 4 bases and J by 11 bases, with 14 bases of the junction left unmatched. CDR3 protein: CASSRNPGLDLMQYF. The CDR3 DNA reads TGCGCCAGCAGCCGGAACCCGGGACTAGATCTGATGCAGTATTTT.

This chain uses TRBV30 with TRBJ2-3, with 10 bases identical to TRBD1. J was trimmed by 7 bases and V by 1 base; bases with no gene match: 2. The CDR3 consists of 13 residues. The germline V gene has CDR1 GTSNPN and CDR2 SVGIG (reference sequence). This CDR3 is CAWSGDRGNTQYF. The DNA of the CDR3 is TGTGCCTGGAGTGGGGACAGGGGAAATACGCAGTATTTT.

This clone was counted between two and nine times. The chain is built from TRBV19 and TRBJ1-5; D is possibly TRBD1 (6 bases). Trimming took 6 bases from V and 9 from J, leaving 18 bases between them. The CDR3 extends over 14 amino acids. Germline assignment: CDR1 LNHDA and CDR2 SQIVND (reference sequence). The CDR3 here is CASRTTGTQVPQHF. The CDR3 DNA reads TGTGCCAGTAGGACGACAGGAACCCAGGTGCCCCAGCATTTT.

The chain couples TRBV20-1 to TRBJ2-7, with 9 bases that match TRBD1. CDR1 and CDR2 from the germline V gene are DFQATT and SNEGSKA (reference sequence). Trimming cost V 3 bases and J 6 bases; bases outside gene matches: 9. The CDR3 has 14 residues. This CDR3 is CSASIDRGVPEQYF. The CDR3 region has the DNA TGCAGTGCTAGTATCGACAGGGGGGTTCCCGAGCAGTACTTC.

The V call is TRBV7-9, the J call TRBJ2-1, with unresolved D. The V end was cut by 8 bases, the J end by 2 bases, with 16 bases between. CDR1 is SEHNR, CDR2 FQNEAQ, per germline (reference sequence). There are 15 residues in the CDR3. As DNA, the CDR3 is TGTGCCAGCTTCTTAGGCGGAGTGGCCTACAATGAGCAGTTCTTC. Its protein is CASFLGGVAYNEQFF.

V gene TRBV6-1 combines with J gene TRBJ1-2; D gene ambiguous. The CDR3 contains 13 residues. The germline gives CDR1 MNHNS, CDR2 SASEGT. The V gene lost 2 bases and the J gene lost 6 bases, with 10 bases spanning the gap. The CDR3 sequence: CASSEPPIHGYTF. DNA of the CDR3: TGTGCCAGCAGTGAACCCCCCATCCATGGCTACACCTTC.

The rearrangement links TRBV3-1 (or the pseudogene TRBV3-2) to TRBJ1-1, with D unresolved. The CDR3 totals 16 residues. Germline CDR1 LGHDT, CDR2 YNNKEL (reference sequence). V shed 0 bases and J shed 0 bases, with 11 bases lying between them. The CDR3 DNA reads TGTGCCAGCAGCCAAGATGCGGACTCTATGAACACTGAAGCTTTCTTT. Its translation is CASSQDADSMNTEAFF.

The chain joins TRBV10-1 to TRBJ1-1; D is undetermined. In germline, CDR1 is WNHNN, CDR2 SYGVQD (reference sequence). CDR3 length equals 14 residues. Between the trimmed V and J ends, which lost 6 bases and 1 base, there was a span of 12 bases. The CDR3 protein is CASSFGRGNTEAFF. Here the CDR3 DNA reads TGCGCCAGCAGCTTTGGACGGGGGAACACTGAAGCTTTCTTT.

The J gene is TRBJ1-1, the V gene TRBV5-1; TRBD1 might be the D (5 bases). This CDR3 is built from 17 residues. The V end was cut by 6 bases, the J end by 5 bases, with 26 bases between. The germline CDR1 and CDR2 sequences are SGHRS and YFSETQ. The CDR3 DNA reads TGCGCCAGCATGGCGAACTCGGGGGAGGGGATCGGAACTGAAGCTTTCTTT. Its protein is CASMANSGEGIGTEAFF.